This T cell receptor beta chain came from a study of blood T cell repertoires in COVID-19. Whole-study context: Collection of acute and convalescent COVID-19 samples took place in the United States, Italy and Spain. Nucleic acid was either cDNA or gDNA, and it came from T cells, B-cell-depleted T cells, or PBMCs.

This clone was observed a few times. Under the authors' procedure: Cell counts per sample came from amplifying reference gene primers. Produced via immunoSEQ multiplex PCR; TCRdb's table is partial and in-frame only. D and trimming were read from the DNA, whereas the V and J calls and clone size are those reported in that table. The sample yields roughly 100,000 clones, approximately 79% seen once. The V end was cut by 8 bases, the J end by 4 bases, with 11 bases between. The CDR3 totals 12 residues. The germline CDR1 and CDR2 sequences are MDHEN and SYDVKM. Sequencing input: peripheral blood. The rearrangement links TRBV28 to TRBJ1-2; tentative D call: TRBD1 (5 bases). The receptor comes from a woman older than 75 with active or convalescent COVID-19. The CDR3 bases are TGTGCCAGCCTCTCAGGGATCTATGGCTACACCTTC. Its translation is CASLSGIYGYTF.